This T cell receptor beta chain appears in the sequencing data of a study of cytomegalovirus exposure and HLA in healthy donors. Trimming stripped 2 bases from V and 5 bases from J, with 22 bases between. CDR1 and CDR2 (germline): LGHNA, YNFKEQ. There are 18 residues in the CDR3. The PCR made use of 60 Vbeta and 13 Jbeta primers. Here immunoSEQ multiplex PCR was the method, and the copy in TCRdb shows in-frame clones only, minus some. This repertoire shows about 130,000 clones, about three quarters found once; its top ten account for 1.8%. Sequenced input: PBMCs. The TCR originated in a woman aged 40 to 55 in good health and CMV-seronegative. V usage is TRBV4-2 and J usage is TRBJ2-1; the D gene is possibly TRBD2 (7 bases). The CDR3 region is CASSQPYRGAWGHNEQFF. Here the CDR3 DNA reads TGTGCCAGCAGCCAACCTTATCGGGGGGCTTGGGGACACAATGAGCAGTTCTTC.